The clone carrying this TCR beta chain was seen only a few times. These data are taken from a study of blood T cells in healthy people across ages. Samples each yielded at least 6 micrograms of total RNA. The authors ran a second PCR of about 7 to 12 cycles using a sample-barcoded 5' primer and a J-beta primer mix. Each cDNA molecule, via a template-switch adaptor with 12 random nucleotides, was tagged. TCRdb analysed the 5' RACE reads with MiXCR anew, one entry per CDR3 protein. The sample lists approximately 580,000 distinct CDR3 sequences; around 24% were seen once. In germline, CDR1 is LGHNA, CDR2 YNFKEQ. This CDR3 region has 18 residues. V gave up 2 bases and J gave up 0 bases; unmatched junction bases: 4. These records were also assigned to another study, of T cells of mothers and their children. That source reports: A slight, non-significant increase in overlap was found for related mother-child pairs relative to unrelated pairs.

The specimen was blood. V gene TRBV4-2 combines with J gene TRBJ2-4; 13 positions match TRBD2. This TCR derives from a boy aged 10-17 years in good health. Here the CDR3 DNA reads TGTGCCAGCAGCCAACAAGGGACTAGCGGGATAGCCAAAAACATTCAGTACTTC. Amino acids: CASSQQGTSGIAKNIQYF.